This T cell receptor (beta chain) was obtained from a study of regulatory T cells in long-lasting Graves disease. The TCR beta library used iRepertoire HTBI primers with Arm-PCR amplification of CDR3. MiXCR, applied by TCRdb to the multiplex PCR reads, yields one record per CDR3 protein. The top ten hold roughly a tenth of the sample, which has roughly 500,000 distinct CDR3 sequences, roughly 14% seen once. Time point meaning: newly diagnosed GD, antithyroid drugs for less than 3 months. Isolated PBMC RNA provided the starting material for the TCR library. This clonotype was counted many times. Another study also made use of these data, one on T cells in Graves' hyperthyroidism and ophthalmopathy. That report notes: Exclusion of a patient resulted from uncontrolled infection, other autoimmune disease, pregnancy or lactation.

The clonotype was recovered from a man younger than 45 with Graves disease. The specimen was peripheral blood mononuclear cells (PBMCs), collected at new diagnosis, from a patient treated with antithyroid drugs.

Written as DNA, the CDR3 is TGTGCCAGCAGCTTAGTCTCTACGTTGAACAATGAGCAGTTCTTC. Translating it yields CASSLVSTLNNEQFF. The rearrangement links TRBV7-2 to TRBJ2-1; the D is unclear. The V gene lost 1 base and the J gene lost 5 bases, with 12 bases spanning the gap. There are 15 residues in the CDR3. Germline V lookup: CDR1 SGHTA, CDR2 FQGNSA.